The T cell receptor beta chain described here comes from a study of early T cells in non-severe SARS-CoV-2 infection. The wider study: From unsorted whole blood, bulk RNA was sequenced, and the chains remained unpaired. General study points: The study's VDJdb matching favored anti-spike CD8 responses and missed private and CD4 specificities.

Individual cDNA molecules were tagged with unique molecular identifiers, the study reported. In TCRdb, the 5' RACE reads were re-called with MiXCR into one record per CDR3 protein. The repertoire holds about 58,000 distinct CDR3 sequences, with about 12% as singletons. With 10 bases removed from V and 0 bases from J, the gap between germline ends came to 7 bases. Germline CDR1 reads MNHEY; CDR2 reads SMNVEV (reference sequence). CDR3 length: 12 residues. Notes on this clonotype: Its specificity is unknown.

The sequence derives from an adult who was a healthcare worker with PCR-confirmed SARS-CoV-2 infection or an uninfected control (not recorded which). Sequencing was carried out using whole blood. The chain couples TRBV27 to TRBJ2-1; D gene uncertain. This CDR3 reads CATSPSYNEQFF. The CDR3 nucleotides are TGTGCCACTTCACCCTCCTACAATGAGCAGTTCTTC.